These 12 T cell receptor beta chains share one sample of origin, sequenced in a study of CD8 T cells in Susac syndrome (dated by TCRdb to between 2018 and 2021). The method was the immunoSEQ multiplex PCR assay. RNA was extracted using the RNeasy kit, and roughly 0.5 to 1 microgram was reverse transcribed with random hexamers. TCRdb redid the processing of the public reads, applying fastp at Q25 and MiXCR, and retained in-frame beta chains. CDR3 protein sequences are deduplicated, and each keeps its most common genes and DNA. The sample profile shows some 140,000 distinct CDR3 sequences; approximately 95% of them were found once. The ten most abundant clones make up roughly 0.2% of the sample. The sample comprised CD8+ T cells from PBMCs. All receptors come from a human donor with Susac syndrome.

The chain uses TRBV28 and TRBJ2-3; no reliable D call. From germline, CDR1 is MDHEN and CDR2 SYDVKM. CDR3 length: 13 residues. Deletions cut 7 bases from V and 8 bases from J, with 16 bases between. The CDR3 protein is CASTELGVATQYF. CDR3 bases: TGTGCCAGCACAGAACTGGGTGTAGCTACGCAGTATTTT.

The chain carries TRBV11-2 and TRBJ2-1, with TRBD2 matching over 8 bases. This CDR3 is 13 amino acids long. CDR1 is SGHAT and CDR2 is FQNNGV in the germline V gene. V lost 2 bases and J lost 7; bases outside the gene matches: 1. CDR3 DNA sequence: TGTGCCAGCAGCTTAATAGCGGGAAATGAGCAGTTCTTC. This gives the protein CASSLIAGNEQFF.

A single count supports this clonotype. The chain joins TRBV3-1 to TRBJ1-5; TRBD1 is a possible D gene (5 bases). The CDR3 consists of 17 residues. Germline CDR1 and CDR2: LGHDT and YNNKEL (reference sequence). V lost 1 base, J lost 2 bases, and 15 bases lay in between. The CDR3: CASSQGQGSSGNQPQHF. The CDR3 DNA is TGTGCCAGCAGCCAAGGCCAGGGAAGTTCGGGCAATCAGCCCCAGCATTTT.

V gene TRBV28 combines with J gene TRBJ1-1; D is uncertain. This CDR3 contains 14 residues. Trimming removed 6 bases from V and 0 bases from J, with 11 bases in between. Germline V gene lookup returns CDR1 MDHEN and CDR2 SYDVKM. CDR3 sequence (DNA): TGTGCCAGCAGAAACAGCCTCATGAACACTGAAGCTTTCTTT. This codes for CASRNSLMNTEAFF.

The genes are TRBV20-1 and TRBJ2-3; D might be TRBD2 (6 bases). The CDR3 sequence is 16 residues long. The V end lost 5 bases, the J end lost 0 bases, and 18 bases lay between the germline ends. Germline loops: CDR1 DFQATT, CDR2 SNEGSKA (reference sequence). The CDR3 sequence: CSAAVSGVGSTDTQYF. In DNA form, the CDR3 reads TGCAGTGCTGCGGTCTCGGGAGTGGGGAGCACAGATACGCAGTATTTT.

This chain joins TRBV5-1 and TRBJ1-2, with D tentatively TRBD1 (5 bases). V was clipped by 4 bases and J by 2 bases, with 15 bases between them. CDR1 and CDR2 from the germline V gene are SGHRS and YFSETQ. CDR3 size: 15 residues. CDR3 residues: CASSLGHEANYGYTF. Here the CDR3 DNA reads TGCGCCAGCAGCCTAGGACACGAAGCGAACTATGGCTACACCTTC. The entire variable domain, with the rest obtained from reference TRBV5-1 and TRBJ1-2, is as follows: KAGVTQTPRYLIKTRGQQVTLSCSPISGHRSVSWYQQTPGQGLQFLFEYFSETQRNKGNFPGRFSGRQFSNSRSEMNVSTLELGDSALYLCASSLGHEANYGYTFGSGTRLTVV.

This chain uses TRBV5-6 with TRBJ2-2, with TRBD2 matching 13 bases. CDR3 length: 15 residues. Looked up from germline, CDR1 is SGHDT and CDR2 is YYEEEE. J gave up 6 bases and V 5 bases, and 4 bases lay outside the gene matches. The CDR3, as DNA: TGTGCCAGCAGACCGGGACTAGCGGGACCCGGGGAGCTGTTTTTT. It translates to CASRPGLAGPGELFF.

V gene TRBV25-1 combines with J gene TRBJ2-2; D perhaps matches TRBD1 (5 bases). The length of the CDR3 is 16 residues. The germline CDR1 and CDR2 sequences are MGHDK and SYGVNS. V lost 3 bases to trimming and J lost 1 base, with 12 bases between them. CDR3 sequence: CASSDDLGLNTGELFF. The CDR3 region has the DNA TGTGCCAGCAGTGACGATCTGGGGCTGAACACCGGGGAGCTGTTTTTT.

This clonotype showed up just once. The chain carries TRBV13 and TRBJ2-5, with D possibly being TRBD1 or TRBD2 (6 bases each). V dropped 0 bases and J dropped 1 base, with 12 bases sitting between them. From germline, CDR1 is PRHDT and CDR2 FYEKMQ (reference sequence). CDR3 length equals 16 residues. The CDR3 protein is CASSLGGGDFQETQYF. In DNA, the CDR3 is TGTGCCAGCAGCTTAGGCGGGGGCGACTTCCAAGAGACCCAGTACTTC.

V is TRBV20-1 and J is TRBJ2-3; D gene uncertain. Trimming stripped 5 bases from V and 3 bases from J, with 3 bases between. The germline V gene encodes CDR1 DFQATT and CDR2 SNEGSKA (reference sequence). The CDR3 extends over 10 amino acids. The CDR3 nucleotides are TGCAGTGCTTATACAGATACGCAGTATTTT. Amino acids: CSAYTDTQYF.

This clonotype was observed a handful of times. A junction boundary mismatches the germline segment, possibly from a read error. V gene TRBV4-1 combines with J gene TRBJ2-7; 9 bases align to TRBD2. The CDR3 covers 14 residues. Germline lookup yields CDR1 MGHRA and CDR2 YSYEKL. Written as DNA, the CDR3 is TGTGCCAGCAGTCAGGGACTAGCCTCCTACGAGCAGTACTTC. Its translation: CASSQGLASYEQYF.

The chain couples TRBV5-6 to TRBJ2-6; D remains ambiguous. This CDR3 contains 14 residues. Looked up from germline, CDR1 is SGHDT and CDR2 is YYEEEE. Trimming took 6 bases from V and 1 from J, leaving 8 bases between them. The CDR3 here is CASTPQSGANVLTF. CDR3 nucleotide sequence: TGTGCCAGCACCCCCCAGTCTGGGGCCAACGTCCTGACTTTC. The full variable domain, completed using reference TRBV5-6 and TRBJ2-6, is DAGVTQSPTHLIKTRGQQVTLRCSPKSGHDTVSWYQQALGQGPQFIFQYYEEEERQRGNFPDRFSGHQFPNYSSELNVNALLLGDSALYLCASTPQSGANVLTFGAGSRLTVL.